The T cell receptor (beta chain) under discussion was sequenced for a study of CD8 T cells in ankylosing spondylitis. The table lists this clonotype with a few counts. The antigen is undetermined. The CDR3 runs 14 residues. V lost 3 bases, J lost 11 bases, and 17 bases lay in between. In germline, CDR1 is MNHNS, CDR2 SASEGT. Library preparation for TCR beta used quantitative 5'-RACE with molecular barcodes. A single record per CDR3 protein comes from TCRdb applying MiXCR to the 5' RACE reads. The table lists more than 650,000 distinct CDR3 sequences, 10% to 15% of them singletons, with around 0.51% in the top ten. General study points: As reported, disease-linked clones showed significant enrichment in matched ankylosing spondylitis synovial fluid. In reactive arthritis synovial fluid and blood, some motif variants had been reported before. Researchers report that disease-linked clones proved CD8+ and relatively rare in peripheral blood. Characteristic of ankylosing spondylitis blood, it appeared, was a TCR beta motif comprising roughly 8 highly homologous variants.

The receptor was derived from a male donor with ankylosing spondylitis. The rearrangement uses TRBV6-1 and TRBJ1-5; D gene ambiguous. The source material was blood, either unsorted or a sorted T cell fraction (not recorded which). CDR3: CASSEGSAFGAQHF. CDR3 DNA sequence: TGTGCCAGCAGTGAGGGGAGCGCCTTCGGAGCCCAGCATTTT.